Listed here is a single T cell receptor (beta chain). Antigen specificity is unknown. TCRdb analysed the 5' RACE reads with MiXCR anew, one entry per CDR3 protein. The sample includes under 550,000 distinct CDR3 sequences, roughly a quarter of them seen just once. The sample is drawn from a study of CD8 T cells in ankylosing spondylitis. Study-level findings and limits: Roughly eight highly homologous variants made up a TCR beta motif that seemed to typify ankylosing spondylitis blood. From matched ankylosing spondylitis synovial fluid, disease-linked clones were reportedly recovered at significantly enriched levels.

V lost 6 bases to trimming and J lost 0 bases; unmatched junction nucleotides: 9. The germline CDR1 and CDR2 sequences are LNHDA and SQIVND (reference sequence). The CDR3 sequence is 16 residues long. The gene calls are TRBV19 and TRBJ2-5, with 8 bases identical to TRBD2. Input material: blood, either unsorted or a sorted T cell fraction (not recorded which). This receptor was taken from a male donor with ankylosing spondylitis. CDR3 DNA: TGTGCCAGTAGCGCCGGGGGGGGACTGTACCAAGAGACCCAGTACTTC. It encodes CASSAGGGLYQETQYF.